This passage covers 16 T cell receptor beta chains from one sample sequenced in a study of blood T cell repertoires in COVID-19. Profiling relied on immunoSEQ multiplex PCR, and the TCRdb table lists in-frame clones only, not all of them. The top ten hold approximately 5.6% of the sample, which has 120,000 or so clones, 60% to 85% seen once. Sequencing was done on a sample of peripheral blood. The origin of the receptors is a man between 65 and 80 years old with acute or convalescent COVID-19.

The V and J genes are TRBV9 and TRBJ2-7, with 10 bases that match TRBD1. Per the germline V gene, CDR1 is SGDLS and CDR2 is YYNGEE. Unmatched junction bases numbered 13, after V lost 4 bases and J lost 6 bases. CDR3 length equals 16 residues. The CDR3 bases are TGTGCCAGCAGCAGACCCCCGGGACAGGGGCCGATCGAGCAGTACTTC. Amino acids: CASSRPPGQGPIEQYF.

The rearrangement uses TRBV6-2 or TRBV6-3 and TRBJ2-5; TRBD1 is a possible D gene (6 bases). The CDR3 has 14 residues. From germline, CDR1 is MNHEY and CDR2 SVGEGT. V was clipped by 6 bases and J by 7 bases, with 18 bases between them. The CDR3 sequence is CASSWTATLGTQYF. As DNA, the CDR3 is TGTGCCAGCAGCTGGACAGCTACCCTCGGGACCCAGTACTTC.

The CDR3 reads CAISDLSMNTEAFF. CDR3 coding DNA: TGTGCCATCAGTGACCTGAGTATGAACACTGAAGCTTTCTTT. The chain joins TRBV10-3 to TRBJ1-1; D not resolved. The CDR3 contains 14 residues. The V gene's germline CDR1 is ENHRY and CDR2 SYGVKD. V was shortened by 3 bases and J by 0 bases, with 8 bases between the two germline ends.

The CDR3 protein is CSVDQGRETQYF. The CDR3 DNA reads as TGCAGCGTTGATCAGGGGAGAGAGACCCAGTACTTC. The V and J genes are TRBV29-1 and TRBJ2-5; TRBD1 is a possible D gene (6 bases). The V gene's germline CDR1 is SQVTM and CDR2 ANQGSEA. This CDR3 region has 12 residues. V lost 3 bases and J lost 4, with 9 bases in between.

V gene TRBV4-1 combines with J gene TRBJ1-4; no firm D call. This CDR3 has 14 residues. With 1 base removed from V and 7 bases from J, the gap between germline ends came to 10 bases. CDR1 and CDR2 (germline): MGHRA, YSYEKL. CDR3 in DNA: TGCGCCAGCAGCCAAGCGGTTTACCCTGAAAAACTGTTTTTT. This translates into CASSQAVYPEKLFF.

The rearrangement links TRBV28 to TRBJ2-7, with TRBD1 matching over 10 bases. J gave up 5 bases and V 4 bases, and 2 bases lay outside the gene matches. This CDR3 is built from 13 residues. Germline CDR1 is MDHEN and CDR2 is SYDVKM. The CDR3 bases are TGTGCCAGCAGTTCAGGACAGGGGGACGAGCAGTACTTC. Translated, it gives CASSSGQGDEQYF. The complete variable domain, with remaining parts taken from reference TRBV28 and TRBJ2-7, reads DVKVTQSSRYLVKRTGEKVFLECVQDMDHENMFWYRQDPGLGLRLIYFSYDVKMKEKGDIPEGYSVSREKKERFSLILESASTNQTSMYLCASSSGQGDEQYFGPGTRLTVT.

V and J are TRBV14 and TRBJ2-7; D possibly corresponds to TRBD1 (5 bases). Trimming cost V 0 bases and J 1 base, with 16 bases left between them. Germline lookup yields CDR1 SGHDN and CDR2 FVKESK. The CDR3 is 17 amino acids. CDR3 sequence: CASSQDPRDQGSYEQYF. DNA of the CDR3: TGTGCCAGCAGCCAAGATCCGAGAGACCAGGGATCCTACGAGCAGTACTTC. The full variable domain, with the rest looked up from reference TRBV14 and TRBJ2-7, is EAGVTQFPSHSVIEKGQTVTLRCDPISGHDNLYWYRRVMGKEIKFLLHFVKESKQDESGMPNNRFLAERTGGTYSTLKVQPAELEDSGVYFCASSQDPRDQGSYEQYFGPGTRLTVT.

The V gene is TRBV24-1, the J gene TRBJ2-3, with a weak D call TRBD1 (6 bases). The CDR3 extends over 15 amino acids. V gave up 4 bases and J gave up 2 bases, with 12 bases separating them. Germline V CDR1 and CDR2: KGHDR, SFDVKD. CDR3 loop: CATSDPTGDTDTQYF. For the CDR3, the DNA is TGTGCCACCAGTGACCCGACAGGAGACACAGATACGCAGTATTTT.

The chain has TRBV7-8 and TRBJ1-2; TRBD1 aligns across 7 bases. The CDR3 loop spans 18 amino acids. The germline V gene has CDR1 SGHVS and CDR2 FQNEAQ. Trimming at V came to 2 bases and at J to 0 bases, leaving 12 bases not matched to a gene. The CDR3 DNA is TGTGCCAGCAGCTTACCACCTCGGACAGGAGCCGCTAACTATGGCTACACCTTC. It specifies CASSLPPRTGAANYGYTF.

The chain uses TRBV7-9 and TRBJ2-5, with 7 bases aligning to TRBD1. Germline CDR1 reads SEHNR; CDR2 reads FQNEAQ (reference sequence). The CDR3 has 13 amino acids. The J segment lost 5 bases and the V segment lost 4 bases, leaving 4 bases of the junction unmatched. This chain's CDR3 is CASSSLQGETQYF. In DNA form, the CDR3 reads TGTGCCAGCAGCTCACTACAGGGGGAGACCCAGTACTTC.

CDR3 protein: CASSVGPGTGGGYYGYTF. The CDR3 region has the DNA TGTGCCAGCAGCGTGGGTCCCGGGACAGGGGGCGGGTACTATGGCTACACCTTC. The chain links TRBV9 to TRBJ1-2; 12 bases are shared with TRBD1. This CDR3 contains 18 residues. Germline values: CDR1 SGDLS, CDR2 YYNGEE. The junction had 11 bases not matched to a gene; V was cut back by 2 bases and J by 3 bases.

This chain joins TRBV30 and TRBJ2-1; D might be TRBD2 (6 bases). V dropped 3 bases and J dropped 6 bases, with 9 bases sitting between them. Germline CDR1 and CDR2: GTSNPN and SVGIG (reference sequence). This CDR3 contains 12 residues. The CDR3 sequence: CAWRRGSNEQFF. The CDR3 DNA reads as TGTGCCTGGAGACGGGGGTCCAATGAGCAGTTCTTC.

The gene calls are TRBV3-1 (or the pseudogene TRBV3-2) and TRBJ2-1, with TRBD2 identical over 7 bases. The CDR3 extends over 14 amino acids. Losses at the gene ends were 4 bases for V and 5 bases for J; bases not matched to a gene: 5. CDR1 is LGHDT, CDR2 YNNKEL, per germline (reference sequence). CDR3 sequence (DNA): TGTGCCAGCAGCCGCGGAGGGACTAACAATGAGCAGTTCTTC. This gives the protein CASSRGGTNNEQFF.

This clone has just one count. The chain has TRBV14 and TRBJ1-2, with D possibly being TRBD1 (6 bases). Per the germline V gene, CDR1 is SGHDN and CDR2 is FVKESK. Trimming took 3 bases from V and 5 from J, leaving 10 bases between them. The CDR3 loop spans 13 amino acids. The CDR3 DNA reads as TGTGCCAGCAGCCAGAATACAGGGTATGGCTACACCTTC. It is translated as CASSQNTGYGYTF.

This clone was detected only once. This sequence joins TRBV7-3 and TRBJ2-3; tentative D call: TRBD2 (6 bases). This CDR3 is built from 16 residues. V was pared by 1 base and J by 0 bases, with 11 bases between. Germline CDR1 and CDR2: SGHTA and FQGTGA. CDR3 in DNA: TGTGCCAGCAGCTTAAATCCAGGGACTAGCACAGATACGCAGTATTTT. It is translated as CASSLNPGTSTDTQYF.

CDR3: CASSPGILAKGQGRVLTF. The CDR3 nucleotides read TGTGCCAGCAGCCCCGGAATTCTAGCTAAGGGACAGGGCCGCGTCCTGACTTTC. This chain joins TRBV7-3 and TRBJ2-6, with TRBD1 identical over 9 bases. CDR1 and CDR2 from the germline V gene are SGHTA and FQGTGA. The CDR3 extends over 18 amino acids. With 5 bases clipped from V and 12 bases from J, the junction kept 20 bases outside the gene matches.